A selection of T cell receptor beta chains follows, all from one sample in a study of T cell repertoires in aging, cancer and after chemotherapy. Via MiXCR, TCRdb re-called the multiplex PCR reads, giving one row per CDR3 protein. The sample carries under 7,500 distinct CDR3 sequences, 27% recorded once. The source material was blood. The receptors derive from a human donor in good health. The CDR3 runs from the conserved cysteine through the conserved F or W. The D gene is left open where the match is weak. A clone size is listed for some rows: how often the clone was seen (once, few, many), or a class if it is expanded.

D: TRBD2; size: medium-sized; J: TRBJ2-1; V: TRBV7-9; DNA: TGTGCCAGCAGCTCCACTAGCGGATCATCCTACAATGAGCAGTTCTTC; CDR3: CASSSTSGSSYNEQFF
D: TRBD1; size: few; J: TRBJ2-5; V: TRBV7-9; DNA: TGTGCCAGCAGCTACGGGACAGGGAGGGTTGGGACCCAGTACTTC; CDR3: CASSYGTGRVGTQYF
D: NA; size: few; J: TRBJ2-7; V: TRBV5-1; DNA: TGCGCCAGCAGCTTACAACCTAGCTCCTACGAGCAGTACTTC; CDR3: CASSLQPSSYEQYF
D: TRBD1; size: few; J: TRBJ2-1; V: TRBV11-3; DNA: TGTGCCAGCAGCTTGACAGGGGAGGACAATGAGCAGTTCTTC; CDR3: CASSLTGEDNEQFF
D: NA; size: large; J: TRBJ1-1; V: TRBV19; DNA: TGTGCCAGTAGTATAAGGGACTACATGAACACTGAAGCTTTCTTT; CDR3: CASSIRDYMNTEAFF
D: NA; size: medium-sized; J: TRBJ2-5; V: TRBV7-6; DNA: TGTGCCAGCAGCCCGGGGACCTTCCGCCAAGAGACCCAGTACTTC; CDR3: CASSPGTFRQETQYF
D: NA; size: few; J: TRBJ2-5; V: TRBV24-1; DNA: TGTGCCACCAGTGAAGGGTTCGGGAAGACCCAGTACTTC; CDR3: CATSEGFGKTQYF
D: NA; size: medium-sized; J: TRBJ1-1; V: TRBV5-1; DNA: TGCGCCAGCAGCTTCCGTATGGGCACTGAAGCTTTCTTT; CDR3: CASSFRMGTEAFF
D: NA; size: medium-sized; J: TRBJ1-3; V: TRBV19; DNA: TGTGCCAGTAGATCACAGGGAAACACCATATATTTT; CDR3: CASRSQGNTIYF
D: TRBD1; size: NA; J: TRBJ1-2; V: TRBV20-1; DNA: TGCAGTGCTCCCAAGGAGGGGGCGGGTGGCTACACCTTC; CDR3: CSAPKEGAGGYTF
D: TRBD1; size: medium-sized; J: TRBJ2-3; V: TRBV19; DNA: TGTGCCAGTAGTTTACCGGGACAGGGCACAGATACGCAGTATTTT; CDR3: CASSLPGQGTDTQYF
D: NA; size: medium-sized; J: TRBJ1-3; V: TRBV12-3/TRBV12-4; DNA: TGTGCCAGCAGTTCGGGTCCCGATGGAAACACCATATATTTT; CDR3: CASSSGPDGNTIYF
D: NA; size: NA; J: TRBJ2-1; V: TRBV10-3; DNA: TGTGCCATCAGTGAATTCGGGGTAGTGGCTACCCGACCAAGCTCCTACAATGAGCAGTTCTTC; CDR3: CAISEFGVVATRPSSYNEQFF
D: TRBD2; size: medium-sized; J: TRBJ2-3; V: TRBV29-1; DNA: TGCAGCGTTGAAGGGGCGGGAGGTGTGGGCACAGATACGCAGTATTTT; CDR3: CSVEGAGGVGTDTQYF
D: NA; size: medium-sized; J: TRBJ1-2; V: TRBV20-1; DNA: TGCAGTGCGGGGGAGGGTGGCTACACCTTC; CDR3: CSAGEGGYTF
D: NA; size: medium-sized; J: TRBJ1-1; V: TRBV6-5; DNA: TGTGCCAGCAGCCGGTCCAGGTTGAACACTGAAGCTTTCTTT; CDR3: CASSRSRLNTEAFF
D: TRBD2; size: NA; J: TRBJ2-3; V: TRBV6-2/TRBV6-3; DNA: TGTGCCAGCAGTGCCCTAGCGGGCCCCGAATTGCAGTATTTT; CDR3: CASSALAGPELQYF
D: NA; size: medium-sized; J: TRBJ1-5; V: TRBV19; DNA: TGTGCCAGTAGTATCTCCAGACTGGGGAATCAGCCCCAGCATTTT; CDR3: CASSISRLGNQPQHF
D: NA; size: NA; J: TRBJ2-4; V: TRBV19; DNA: TGTGCCAGTAGCAGAAGGGAAGGAGGTGTAAACATTCAGTACTTC; CDR3: CASSRREGGVNIQYF
D: TRBD1; size: medium-sized; J: TRBJ2-1; V: TRBV5-6; DNA: TGTGCCAGCAGCGCGGACAGGGGGCGATACAATGAGCAGTTCTTC; CDR3: CASSADRGRYNEQFF
D: NA; size: few; J: TRBJ2-3; V: TRBV24-1; DNA: TGTGCCACCGGAAGTAACACAGATACGCAGTATTTT; CDR3: CATGSNTDTQYF
D: NA; size: NA; J: TRBJ2-1; V: TRBV13; DNA: TGTGCCAGCACCTTCGGCGGTGAGCAGTTCTTC; CDR3: CASTFGGEQFF
D: NA; size: medium-sized; J: TRBJ2-3; V: TRBV11-3; DNA: TGTGCCAGCAGCCCCTCAGGGTACTTTTTCACAGATACGCAGTATTTT; CDR3: CASSPSGYFFTDTQYF
D: NA; size: NA; J: TRBJ1-6; V: TRBV2; DNA: TGTGCCAGCAGTGAACAGGGCCACAATTCACCCCTCCACTTT; CDR3: CASSEQGHNSPLHF
D: NA; size: medium-sized; J: TRBJ1-1; V: TRBV27; DNA: TGTGCCAGCAGTTTAAGGCCAAGGGCTTACACTGAAGCTTTCTTT; CDR3: CASSLRPRAYTEAFF
D: NA; size: medium-sized; J: TRBJ1-4; V: TRBV30; DNA: TGTGCCTGGAGTGTACGCCAGCTCGACGAAAAACTGTTTTTT; CDR3: CAWSVRQLDEKLFF
D: TRBD1; size: medium-sized; J: TRBJ1-3; V: TRBV27; DNA: TGTGCCAGCAGTTTATCTCGCACAGGGGTCGGAAACACCATATATTTT; CDR3: CASSLSRTGVGNTIYF
D: NA; size: NA; J: TRBJ2-5; V: TRBV20-1; DNA: TGCAGTCGGTCACTAAGGGGGGGAGAGACCCAGTACTTC; CDR3: CSRSLRGGETQYF
D: NA; size: NA; J: TRBJ2-1; V: TRBV19; DNA: TGTGCCAGTAGTTTGGCAGACTCCTACAATGAGCAGTTCTTC; CDR3: CASSLADSYNEQFF
D: NA; size: medium-sized; J: TRBJ1-1; V: TRBV30; DNA: TGTGCCTGGAGTCTTCCGGGGATGAACACTGAAGCTTTCTTT; CDR3: CAWSLPGMNTEAFF
D: NA; size: NA; J: TRBJ2-1; V: TRBV14; DNA: TGTGCCAGCAGCCAAATAGTCGCGGAAACTGAGCAGTTCTTC; CDR3: CASSQIVAETEQFF
D: TRBD1; size: few; J: TRBJ2-1; V: TRBV5-4; DNA: TGTGCCAGCGAAAGGGTCTTCGGGACAGGGGGCAAATTCTTC; CDR3: CASERVFGTGGKFF
D: TRBD1; size: NA; J: TRBJ2-4; V: TRBV5-4; DNA: TGTGCCAGCAGCTTAGCTGGGATGCAGGGGGACAAAAACATTCAGTACTTC; CDR3: CASSLAGMQGDKNIQYF
D: TRBD2; size: NA; J: TRBJ2-5; V: TRBV20-1; DNA: TGCAGTGCTGGGGGACTAGCGGGTAAAAAAGAAGAGACCCAGTACTTC; CDR3: CSAGGLAGKKEETQYF
D: NA; size: NA; J: TRBJ2-1; V: TRBV13; DNA: TGTGCCAGCAGTTTGGACCTTAATGAGCAGTTCTTC; CDR3: CASSLDLNEQFF
D: TRBD1; size: medium-sized; J: TRBJ2-7; V: TRBV29-1; DNA: TGCAGCGTTGAAGGAGGGGGCATCATTCACGAGCAGTACTTC; CDR3: CSVEGGGIIHEQYF
D: TRBD1; size: NA; J: TRBJ1-4; V: TRBV12-3/TRBV12-4; DNA: TGTGCCAGCAGCCCGGGACAGGGGAATGAAAAACTGTTTTTT; CDR3: CASSPGQGNEKLFF
D: TRBD1; size: medium-sized; J: TRBJ2-6; V: TRBV7-9; DNA: TGTGCCAGCAGCCCGCCCGACAGGGGGCCATCTGGGGCCAACGTCCTGACTTTC; CDR3: CASSPPDRGPSGANVLTF
D: NA; size: medium-sized; J: TRBJ1-3; V: TRBV7-2; DNA: TGTGCCAGCAGCTTTATCGAGGGCCACTCTGGAAACACCATATATTTT; CDR3: CASSFIEGHSGNTIYF
D: NA; size: medium-sized; J: TRBJ2-5; V: TRBV7-2; DNA: TGTGCCAGCAGCGAATGGGGGGGCGAGACCCAGTACTTC; CDR3: CASSEWGGETQYF
D: NA; size: few; J: TRBJ2-1; V: TRBV15; DNA: TGTGCCACCAGCAGTGGGACCCACAATGAGCAGTTCTTC; CDR3: CATSSGTHNEQFF
D: TRBD2; size: medium-sized; J: TRBJ2-1; V: TRBV7-9; DNA: TGTGCCAGCAGCTTATGGCTAGCGGGAAATGAGCAGTTCTTC; CDR3: CASSLWLAGNEQFF
D: NA; size: few; J: TRBJ1-6; V: TRBV12-5; DNA: TGTGCTAGTGGTTTGATCACAGGGATCAATTCACCCCTCCACTTT; CDR3: CASGLITGINSPLHF
D: NA; size: medium-sized; J: TRBJ2-3; V: TRBV6-5; DNA: TGTGCCAGCAGTTACTCGAGGGGACCCGCCACAGATACGCAGTATTTT; CDR3: CASSYSRGPATDTQYF
D: NA; size: NA; J: TRBJ1-4; V: TRBV28; DNA: TGTGCCAGCAGTGACCCCAGGGGTGTGACTAATGAAAAACTGTTTTTT; CDR3: CASSDPRGVTNEKLFF
D: TRBD1; size: medium-sized; J: TRBJ1-4; V: TRBV6-5; DNA: TGTGCCAGCAGCTGGGACAGGGGATCGGCTGGGAAACTGTTTTTT; CDR3: CASSWDRGSAGKLFF
D: NA; size: few; J: TRBJ1-3; V: TRBV7-6; DNA: TGTGCCAGCAGCTTAGCGGTGACAACTGGAAACACCATATATTTT; CDR3: CASSLAVTTGNTIYF
D: NA; size: medium-sized; J: TRBJ1-2; V: TRBV6-5; DNA: TGTGCCAGCAGTGCTTCGACAGCCACTAACTATGGCTACACCTTC; CDR3: CASSASTATNYGYTF
D: TRBD1; size: NA; J: TRBJ1-5; V: TRBV4-1; DNA: TGCGCCAGCAGCCAACAACAGGGGAATAGCAATCAGCCCCAGCATTTT; CDR3: CASSQQQGNSNQPQHF
D: TRBD1; size: NA; J: TRBJ1-5; V: TRBV20-1; DNA: TGCAGTGCCGGACAGGGGGATCAGCCCCAGCATTTT; CDR3: CSAGQGDQPQHF
D: NA; size: NA; J: TRBJ2-4; V: TRBV19; DNA: TGTGCCAGCGCTATCGAGGACTGGCCAGCCAAAAACATTCAGTACTTC; CDR3: CASAIEDWPAKNIQYF
D: NA; size: NA; J: TRBJ2-2; V: TRBV19; DNA: TGTGCCAGTAGTACACATAGAACGAACACCGGGGAGCTGTTTTTT; CDR3: CASSTHRTNTGELFF
D: NA; size: medium-sized; J: TRBJ2-2; V: TRBV12-3/TRBV12-4; DNA: TGTGCCAGCAGTACCCGGACAGCCGGGGAGCTGTTTTTT; CDR3: CASSTRTAGELFF
D: TRBD1; size: NA; J: TRBJ2-7; V: TRBV7-2; DNA: TGTGCCAGCAGCCGACAGGGATCGAGCTCCTACGAGCAGTACTTC; CDR3: CASSRQGSSSYEQYF
D: NA; size: NA; J: TRBJ2-3; V: TRBV7-9; DNA: TGTGCCAGCAGCCTCGGGGGGACAGGTGTTAGCACAGATACGCAGTATTTT; CDR3: CASSLGGTGVSTDTQYF
D: NA; size: medium-sized; J: TRBJ1-2; V: TRBV20-1; DNA: TGCAGTGCTAGGCTACAGGTTAAAGCTAACTATGGCTACACCTTC; CDR3: CSARLQVKANYGYTF
D: TRBD2; size: once; J: TRBJ2-5; V: TRBV11-2; DNA: TGTGCCAGCAGCCGAGCGGGGGACCAAGAGACCCAGTACTTC; CDR3: CASSRAGDQETQYF
D: NA; size: medium-sized; J: TRBJ2-7; V: TRBV5-6; DNA: TGTGCCAGCAGCTACCTGACAGGGAGGTCTGACGAGCAGTACTTC; CDR3: CASSYLTGRSDEQYF
D: NA; size: NA; J: TRBJ2-5; V: TRBV28; DNA: TGTGCCAGCAGTTTATTCAGGGACCAAGAGACCCAGTACTTC; CDR3: CASSLFRDQETQYF